This T cell receptor (beta chain) was identified in a study of T cell repertoires in cytomegalovirus infection. Using its own MiXCR run on the reads, TCRdb lists one record per CDR3 protein. The table lists 110,000 to 150,000 distinct CDR3 sequences, about 6% of them singletons. This clonotype was observed a few times. Its antigen remains unidentified. General study points: The ex vivo response was dominated by HLA-C-restricted CMV-specific TCR beta clonotypes.

CDR1 KGHDR and CDR2 SFDVKD come from the germline V gene. The CDR3 runs 12 residues. The receptor was isolated from a human donor in good health (CMV status not recorded). Some clones in this sample may be carry-over from other donors' samples. Sequenced material: PBMCs. The chain employs TRBV24-1 and TRBJ1-2; 8 bases map to TRBD1. As DNA, the CDR3 is TGTGCAGTCGGACAGGGCCTAAATGGCTACACCTTC. Translated: CAVGQGLNGYTF.